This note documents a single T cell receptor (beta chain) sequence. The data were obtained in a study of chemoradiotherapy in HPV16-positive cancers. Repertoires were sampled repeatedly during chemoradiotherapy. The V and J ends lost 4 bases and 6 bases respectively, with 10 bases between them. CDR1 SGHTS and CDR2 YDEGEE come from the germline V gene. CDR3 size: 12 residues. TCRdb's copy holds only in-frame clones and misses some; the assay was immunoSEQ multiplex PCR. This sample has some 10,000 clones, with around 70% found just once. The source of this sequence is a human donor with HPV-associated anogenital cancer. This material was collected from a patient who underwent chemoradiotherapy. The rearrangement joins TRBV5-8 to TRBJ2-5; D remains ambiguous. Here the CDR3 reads CASSETAQTQYF. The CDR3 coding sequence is TGTGCCAGCAGCGAGACCGCACAGACCCAGTACTTC. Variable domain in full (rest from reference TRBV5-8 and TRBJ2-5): EAGVTQSPTHLIKTRGQQATLRCSPISGHTSVYWYQQALGLGLQFLLWYDEGEERNRGNFPPRFSGRQFPNYSSELNVNALELEDSALYLCASSETAQTQYFGPGTRLLVL.